This TCR beta chain was found in a study of control samples from healthy donors and cancer patients. The protocol was immunoSEQ multiplex PCR, while the TCRdb copy is restricted to in-frame clones and leaves out a portion. In the table there are 120,000 or so clones, 80% to 95% of which are singletons. This clone was recorded once. This CDR3 has 15 residues. V lost 5 bases, J lost 5 bases, and 9 bases stayed unmatched. CDR1 and CDR2 from the germline V gene are WNHNN and SYGVQD (reference sequence). The chain couples TRBV10-1 to TRBJ2-3; 8 nucleotides agree with TRBD2. Sequencing was carried out using blood. The TCR originated in a man aged 18 to 30 in good health. The CDR3 DNA sequence: TGCGCCAGCAGTCCCACTTCGGGGGGGCGAGATACGCAGTATTTT. It specifies CASSPTSGGRDTQYF.